Shown below are 26 T cell receptor beta chains from a single sample sequenced in a study of siplizumab effects on memory and regulatory T cells. The protocol was immunoSEQ multiplex PCR, while the TCRdb copy is restricted to in-frame clones and leaves out a portion. The sample lists around 100,000 clones; about 95% were seen once. The sequenced sample was non-Treg CD4+ T cells sorted from blood. The source is a human donor in good health.

The chain has TRBV18 and TRBJ2-7; no definite D call. In germline, CDR1 is KGHSH, CDR2 LQKENI. The CDR3 extends over 14 amino acids. Deletions cut 0 bases from V and 6 bases from J, with 12 bases between. CDR3 sequence: CASSPPGLVGEQYF. As DNA, the CDR3 is TGTGCCAGCTCACCACCGGGCTTGGTGGGCGAGCAGTACTTC.

This chain joins TRBV15 and TRBJ2-3, with 14 bases identical to TRBD2. The CDR3 loop spans 18 amino acids. Germline V gives CDR1 LNHNV, CDR2 YYDKDF (reference sequence). The V and J ends lost 3 bases and 4 bases, in that order; junction bases with no gene match: 9. The CDR3 protein is CATSSLGTSGRGADTQYF. Written as DNA, the CDR3 is TGTGCCACCAGCAGCCTTGGGACTAGCGGGAGAGGTGCAGATACGCAGTATTTT.

This chain connects TRBV21-1 to TRBJ2-7; no check of the table's D call, TRBD2, against the DNA was made. TRBV21-1 is assigned pseudogene status. The CDR3 is 15 amino acids. The chain's CDR3 is CASSKGRDDSYEQYF. The CDR3 coding sequence is TGTGCCAGCAGCAAAGGACGGGATGACTCCTACGAGCAGTACTTC.

The genes are TRBV5-4 and TRBJ2-1; TRBD2 matches at 10 bases. CDR1 is SGHNT, CDR2 YYREEE, per germline (reference sequence). The V segment lost 5 bases and the J segment 3 bases; nucleotides outside the gene matches: 5. CDR3 length equals 15 residues. The CDR3 DNA sequence: TGTGCCAGCAGTCTAGCGGGAGAAAGCTACAATGAGCAGTTCTTC. It specifies CASSLAGESYNEQFF.

The J gene is TRBJ2-5, the V gene TRBV6-5, with 7 bases fitting TRBD2. Germline CDR1 and CDR2: MNHEY and SVGAGI. CDR3 length: 15 amino acids. The trim removed 5 bases at V and 5 bases at J, leaving 11 bases unmatched. CDR3 coding DNA: TGTGCCAGCAGTCCCGGGAGGCTCACGAAGGAGACCCAGTACTTC. Amino acids: CASSPGRLTKETQYF.

This clone was seen only once. The rearrangement joins TRBV1 to TRBJ2-1; TRBD2 was called by the table and not checked on the DNA. TRBV1 is listed as a pseudogene. This CDR3 is built from 15 residues. The CDR3 DNA is TGCACCAGCAGTCGGTCCGGGACTAGATACAATGAGCAGTTCTTC. This sequence encodes CTSSRSGTRYNEQFF.

This rearrangement joins TRBV2 to TRBJ2-7; the D gene is possibly TRBD1 (5 bases). Between the trimmed V and J ends, which lost 4 bases and 5 bases, there was a span of 15 bases. There are 14 residues in the CDR3. Germline CDR1 is SNHLY and CDR2 is FYNNEI. The CDR3 region has the DNA TGTGCCAGCAGTGTAGGACACGGATTCGACGAGCAGTACTTC. Translated: CASSVGHGFDEQYF. The variable domain in full, completed from reference TRBV2 and TRBJ2-7, reads EPEVTQTPSHQVTQMGQEVILRCVPISNHLYFYWYRQILGQKVEFLVSFYNNEISEKSEIFDDQFSVERPDGSNFTLKIRSTKLEDSAMYFCASSVGHGFDEQYFGPGTRLTVT.

The rearrangement joins TRBV9 to TRBJ2-1, with D perhaps being TRBD1 or TRBD2 (5 bases each). This CDR3 contains 16 residues. V was clipped by 0 bases and J by 5 bases, with 15 bases between them. CDR1 and CDR2 from the germline V gene are SGDLS and YYNGEE. The DNA for the CDR3 is TGTGCCAGCAGCGTAGGTGGGGGAGCTCGGGACAATGAGCAGTTCTTC. Translation: CASSVGGGARDNEQFF.

J is TRBJ2-1 and V is TRBV11-2; D may correspond to TRBD1 or TRBD2 (6 bases each). Germline V gene lookup returns CDR1 SGHAT and CDR2 FQNNGV. This CDR3 has 15 residues. Trimming removed 2 bases from V and 7 bases from J, with 15 bases in between. CDR3 in amino acids: CASSLTGRPQNEQFF. In nucleotides, the CDR3 is TGTGCCAGCAGCTTAACAGGGAGGCCCCAAAATGAGCAGTTCTTC.

This chain connects TRBV9 to TRBJ1-2; 7 positions match TRBD1. The CDR3 is 16 residues long. The V gene end was trimmed by 4 bases and the J gene end by 0 bases; junction bases not matched to a gene: 9. Per the germline V gene, CDR1 is SGDLS and CDR2 is YYNGEE. The CDR3 region is CASSISGQTPNYGYTF. The CDR3 DNA sequence: TGTGCCAGCAGCATCTCGGGACAGACCCCTAACTATGGCTACACCTTC.

The chain carries TRBV19 and TRBJ2-7; 10 nucleotides match TRBD2. Per the germline V gene, CDR1 is LNHDA and CDR2 is SQIVND (reference sequence). The J segment lost 0 bases and the V segment lost 5 bases, leaving 4 bases of the junction unmatched. The CDR3 has 15 residues. CDR3 sequence reads: CASSRGTSASYEQYF. The DNA of the CDR3 is TGTGCCAGTAGTCGGGGGACTAGCGCCTCCTACGAGCAGTACTTC.

The chain links TRBV28 to TRBJ2-5; D gene uncertain. The CDR3 is made up of 13 amino acids. CDR1 and CDR2 from the germline V gene are MDHEN and SYDVKM. V was cut by 8 bases and J by 5 bases, with 15 bases left in between. CDR3 nucleotide sequence: TGTGCCAGCTCGGACCCTTCTGGGGAGACCCAGTACTTC. Encoded protein: CASSDPSGETQYF.

This chain links TRBV23-1 with TRBJ2-5, with D possibly being TRBD1 (6 bases). The DNA end lines up better with TRBJ2-7; the J call may be wrong. TRBV23-1 is an ORF, with its function uncertain. This CDR3 contains 17 residues. The CDR3 nucleotides are TGCGCCAGCAGTCAATCCTACAGGACAGTTTCCTCCTACGAGCAGTACTTC. Translation: CASSQSYRTVSSYEQYF.

J is TRBJ1-5 and V is TRBV19; maybe TRBD1 (5 bases). CDR1 and CDR2 from the germline V gene are LNHDA and SQIVND (reference sequence). V lost 6 bases and J 1 base, leaving 16 bases between the germline ends. The CDR3 is 16 residues long. CDR3 nucleotide sequence: TGTGCCAGTAGCCAGGGTCCCGCGTACAGCAATCAGCCCCAGCATTTT. The encoded protein is CASSQGPAYSNQPQHF. Filled out from reference TRBV19 and TRBJ1-5, the complete variable domain reads DGGITQSPKYLFRKEGQNVTLSCEQNLNHDAMYWYRQDPGQGLRLIYYSQIVNDFQKGDIAEGYSVSREKKESFPLTVTSAQKNPTAFYLCASSQGPAYSNQPQHFGDGTRLSIL.

This chain uses TRBV7-9 with TRBJ2-3, with D perhaps matching TRBD1 (6 bases). CDR3 length: 13 residues. Trimming left V 7 bases short and J 0 bases short, with 8 bases between. The germline V gene encodes CDR1 SEHNR and CDR2 FQNEAQ (reference sequence). CDR3 coding DNA: TGTGCCAGCAAACAGGGAAGCACAGATACGCAGTATTTT. This sequence encodes CASKQGSTDTQYF.

The V and J genes are TRBV7-2 and TRBJ2-7; D gene ambiguous. Germline CDR1 reads SGHTA; CDR2 reads FQGNSA. Trimming cost V 5 bases and J 6 bases, with 8 bases left between them. This CDR3 spans 11 amino acids. CDR3 in DNA: TGTGCCAGCAGCAAAGCTCTCGAGCAGTACTTC. This translates into CASSKALEQYF.

V is TRBV9 and J is TRBJ2-7, with TRBD1 identical over 8 bases. The CDR3 is 16 amino acids. Germline assignment: CDR1 SGDLS and CDR2 YYNGEE. Trimming removed 0 bases from V and 2 bases from J; junction bases left unmatched: 7. CDR3 sequence (DNA): TGTGCCAGCAGCGTAGCTACAGGGGGGCCTACCTACGAGCAGTACTTC. Its protein product is CASSVATGGPTYEQYF.

CDR3 region: CASSVDGRGYGYTF. CDR3 coding DNA: TGTGCCAGCAGCGTAGATGGCCGGGGCTATGGCTACACCTTC. The chain carries TRBV9 and TRBJ1-2; D uncertain. The CDR3 length is 14 residues. Per germline, CDR1 SGDLS and CDR2 YYNGEE. V was clipped by 0 bases and J by 4 bases, with 10 bases between them.

This chain joins TRBV4-2 and TRBJ2-7; 7 bases align to TRBD2. CDR3 size: 16 residues. Germline lookup yields CDR1 LGHNA and CDR2 YNFKEQ. V trimming: 3 bases; J trimming: 3 bases; junction bases outside the gene matches: 11. The CDR3 is CASSHERTSVNYEQYF. Here the CDR3 DNA reads TGTGCCAGCAGCCACGAAAGGACTAGTGTAAACTACGAGCAGTACTTC.

The genes are TRBV9 and TRBJ2-3; tentatively, D is TRBD1 or TRBD2 (5 bases each). The CDR3 runs to 14 residues. Germline CDR1 is SGDLS and CDR2 is YYNGEE. V dropped 0 bases and J dropped 5 bases, with 10 bases sitting between them. The chain's CDR3 is CASSVDEGRDTQYF. CDR3 sequence (DNA): TGTGCCAGCAGCGTAGACGAGGGGAGAGATACGCAGTATTTT.

The chain is built from TRBV7-8 and TRBJ1-3; maybe TRBD1 (6 bases). CDR1 and CDR2 (germline): SGHVS, FQNEAQ. This CDR3 is built from 16 residues. Trimming removed 0 bases at V and 4 bases at J, with 13 bases between. The DNA for the CDR3 is TGTGCCAGCAGCTTAGCGAGGGGGGACTCAGGAAACACCATATATTTT. Its translation: CASSLARGDSGNTIYF.

This chain joins TRBV11-3 and TRBJ2-1; 9 bases line up with TRBD2. V dropped 3 bases and J dropped 8; count of bases not matched to a gene: 11. The CDR3 contains 16 residues. Looked up from germline, CDR1 is SGHNT and CDR2 is YENEEA. The CDR3 is CASSLGGRAERYEQFF. As DNA, the CDR3 is TGTGCCAGCAGCTTGGGCGGGAGGGCCGAAAGGTATGAGCAGTTCTTC.

This sequence joins TRBV5-8 and TRBJ2-3; either TRBD1 or TRBD2 may supply D (5 bases each). The germline V gene encodes CDR1 SGHTS and CDR2 YDEGEE. Trimming pared 0 bases from V and 2 bases from J, leaving 10 bases between. The CDR3 extends over 15 amino acids. The CDR3 DNA is TGTGCCAGCAGCTTGGGGGGGAGAAACACAGATACGCAGTATTTT. It specifies CASSLGGRNTDTQYF.

This clone was recorded once. The genes are TRBV28 and TRBJ2-7, with TRBD2 matching over 8 bases. The length of the CDR3 is 17 residues. Germline V gene data show CDR1 as MDHEN and CDR2 as SYDVKM. The V segment lost 4 bases and the J segment 0 bases; nucleotides outside the gene matches: 11. In DNA, the CDR3 is TGTGCCAGCAGTTCCCCCCTCCGACTAGCGACCTCCTACGAGCAGTACTTC. It yields the protein CASSSPLRLATSYEQYF.

The chain links TRBV10-1 to TRBJ2-5, with 13 bases matching TRBD2. The V and J ends lost 3 bases and 1 base, in that order; junction bases with no gene match: 2. The CDR3 is 16 residues long. Germline CDR1 is WNHNN and CDR2 is SYGVQD (reference sequence). CDR3 in DNA: TGCGCCAGCAGTGATACTAGCGGGAGGGCCCAAGAGACCCAGTACTTC. Residues: CASSDTSGRAQETQYF.

The chain links TRBV5-3 to TRBJ1-1; weak D call: TRBD1 (5 bases). TRBV5-3 is noted as an ORF with a role that remains uncertain. Trimming stripped 2 bases from V and 4 bases from J, with 9 bases between. There are 13 residues in the CDR3. This CDR3 reads CARSFRVVTEAFF. In nucleotides, the CDR3 is TGTGCCAGAAGCTTCAGGGTTGTCACTGAAGCTTTCTTT.